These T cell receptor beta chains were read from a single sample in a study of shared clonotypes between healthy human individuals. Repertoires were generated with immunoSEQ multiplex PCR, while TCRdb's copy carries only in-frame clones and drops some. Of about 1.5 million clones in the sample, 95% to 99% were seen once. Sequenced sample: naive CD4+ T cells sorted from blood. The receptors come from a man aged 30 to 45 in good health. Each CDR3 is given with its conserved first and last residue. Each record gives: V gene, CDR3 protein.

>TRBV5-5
CASSGGALGTEAFF
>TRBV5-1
CASSEIAGGQETQYF
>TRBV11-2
CASSLGLDTHYEQYF
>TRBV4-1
CASSQEGRGGYEQYF
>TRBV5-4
CASSFLQGTDTQYF
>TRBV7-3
CASSLRGSANTGELFF
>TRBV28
CASSLWRTEAFF
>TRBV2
CASSDRRNTEAFF
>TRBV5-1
CASGPMRAGYTF
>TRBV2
CASMSGGRYGYTF
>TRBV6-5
CASRKLRGSYEQYF
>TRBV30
CAWSPGNQPQHF
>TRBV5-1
CASSPRQGANPTSYEQYF
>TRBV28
CASSPLGDGEQFF
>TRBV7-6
CASSLGTSGSGSTDTQYF
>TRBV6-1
CAGPEGVENQPQHF
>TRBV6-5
CASSYLGRGRYNEQFF
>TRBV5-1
CASSLGGTSGSFSYNEQFF
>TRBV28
CASSSVPNTEAFF
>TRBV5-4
CASRRQGTNTGELFF
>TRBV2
CASRIDDEKLFF
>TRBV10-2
CASSEGGHSYEQYF
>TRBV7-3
CASSLGLANTGELFF
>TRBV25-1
CASSESGSKGIGELFF
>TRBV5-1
CASSLLSTGLSYEQYF
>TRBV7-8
CASSARGQPQHF
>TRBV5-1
CASSPGIAGGVNEQFF
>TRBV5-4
CASSFRLASADTQYF
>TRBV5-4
CASSSYSGGWVDTQYF
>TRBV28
CASSLLDREKLFF
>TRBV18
CASSPTPSGQGTNTGELFF
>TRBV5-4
CASSPVGGSPNYEQYF
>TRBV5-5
CASSLVAVMNTEAFF
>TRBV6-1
CASGGQGGNYGYTF
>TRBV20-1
CSAILGNTIYF
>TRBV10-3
CAIKIAGELFF
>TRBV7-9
CASSPRLEGYTF
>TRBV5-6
CASSLAGHTIYF
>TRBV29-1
CSSDSPGQGETQYF
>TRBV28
CASSLPLAGGYEQYF